This TCR beta chain came from a study of T-cell memory formation after mild COVID-19. The study, taken as a whole, reports: That cross-reactive memory joined was suggested by some responding clones appearing in pre-infection memory.

Germline V gene data show CDR1 as DFQATT and CDR2 as SNEGSKA (reference sequence). Trimming removed 3 bases from V and 4 bases from J, with 9 bases in between. The CDR3 is 12 amino acids. A word on this clonotype: Its antigen remains unknown.

TCRdb itself ran the 5' RACE reads through MiXCR, one entry per CDR3 protein. The table has a few hundred thousand distinct CDR3 sequences, roughly a fifth seen once. This chain connects TRBV20-1 to TRBJ1-1, with D maybe TRBD1 (5 bases). The sequenced material came from PBMCs or a T cell subset sorted from them (not recorded which). The sequence came from a man aged 18 to 30 who had mild COVID-19 (a few samples of this study predate the infection). Cell type and time point are not known. CDR3 in DNA: TGCAGTGCTAGCGGAGGGGCCACTGAAGCTTTCTTT. Its protein is CSASGGATEAFF.